The entry below describes one TCR beta chain. This sample was included in a study of blood T cell repertoires in COVID-19. Sequencing used immunoSEQ multiplex PCR; TCRdb keeps in-frame clones, though not all of them. The sample shows about 340,000 clones, 80% to 90% of them seen only once. Seattle participants joined during active infection and were tracked over time. In germline, CDR1 is KGHSH, CDR2 LQKENI. The CDR3 consists of 17 residues. With 3 bases clipped from V and 5 bases from J, the junction kept 10 bases outside the gene matches. The rearrangement links TRBV18 to TRBJ2-1; 10 positions agree with TRBD2. The sequenced material came from peripheral blood. This TCR came from a woman aged 55-75 years with COVID-19, enrolled during active disease. The CDR3 reads CASSPGMTSGRHNEQFF. CDR3 in DNA: TGTGCCAGCTCACCGGGAATGACTAGCGGGCGGCACAATGAGCAGTTCTTC.